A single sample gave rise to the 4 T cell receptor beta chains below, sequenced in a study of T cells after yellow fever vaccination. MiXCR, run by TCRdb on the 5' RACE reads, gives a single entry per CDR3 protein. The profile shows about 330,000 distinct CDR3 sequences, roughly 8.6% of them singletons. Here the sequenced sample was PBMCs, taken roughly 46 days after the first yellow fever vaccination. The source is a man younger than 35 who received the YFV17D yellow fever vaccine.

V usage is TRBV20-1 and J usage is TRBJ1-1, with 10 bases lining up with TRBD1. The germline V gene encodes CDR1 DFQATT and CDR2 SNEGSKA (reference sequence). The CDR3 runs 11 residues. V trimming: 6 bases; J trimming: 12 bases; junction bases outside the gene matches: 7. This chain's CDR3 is CSASRDRGTFF. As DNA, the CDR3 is TGCAGTGCGTCCCGGGACAGGGGAACTTTCTTT.

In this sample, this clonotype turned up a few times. The CDR3 sequence is CASSEVQGRNKLFF. The CDR3 DNA reads as TGTGCCAGCAGCGAAGTGCAGGGACGAAATAAACTGTTTTTT. V and J are TRBV5-6 and TRBJ1-4; perhaps TRBD1 as D (5 bases). The germline CDR1 and CDR2 sequences are SGHDT and YYEEEE. The CDR3 loop spans 14 amino acids. With 4 bases removed from V and 11 bases from J, the gap between germline ends came to 18 bases.

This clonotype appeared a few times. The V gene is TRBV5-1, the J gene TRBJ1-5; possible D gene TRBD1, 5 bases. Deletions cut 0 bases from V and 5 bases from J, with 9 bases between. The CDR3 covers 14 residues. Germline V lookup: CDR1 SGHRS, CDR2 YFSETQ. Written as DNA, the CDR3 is TGCGCCAGCAGCTTGGAGGGGAAGGATCAGCCCCAGCATTTT. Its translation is CASSLEGKDQPQHF.

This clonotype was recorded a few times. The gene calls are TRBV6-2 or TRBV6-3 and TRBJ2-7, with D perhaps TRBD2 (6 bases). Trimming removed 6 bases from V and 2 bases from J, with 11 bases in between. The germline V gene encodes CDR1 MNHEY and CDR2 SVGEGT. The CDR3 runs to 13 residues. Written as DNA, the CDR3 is TGTGCCAGCAGAAGGGACTTTACCTACGAGCAGTACTTC. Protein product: CASRRDFTYEQYF.